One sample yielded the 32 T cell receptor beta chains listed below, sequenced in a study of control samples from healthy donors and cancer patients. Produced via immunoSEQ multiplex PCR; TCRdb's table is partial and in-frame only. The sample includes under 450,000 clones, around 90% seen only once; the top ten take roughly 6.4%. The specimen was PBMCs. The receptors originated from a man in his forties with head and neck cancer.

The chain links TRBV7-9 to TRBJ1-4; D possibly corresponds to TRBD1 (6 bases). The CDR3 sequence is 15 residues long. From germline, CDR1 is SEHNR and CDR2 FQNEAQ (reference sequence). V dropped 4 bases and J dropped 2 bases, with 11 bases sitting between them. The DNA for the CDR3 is TGTGCCAGCAGCTCCGGGGGCTTGACTAATGAAAAACTGTTTTTT. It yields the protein CASSSGGLTNEKLFF.

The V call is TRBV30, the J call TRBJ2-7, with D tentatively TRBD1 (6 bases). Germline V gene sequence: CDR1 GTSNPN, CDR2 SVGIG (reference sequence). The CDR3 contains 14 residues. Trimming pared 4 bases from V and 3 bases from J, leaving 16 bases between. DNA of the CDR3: TGTGCCTGGACCACGGGACAAGGGGTCTACGAGCAGTACTTC. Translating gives CAWTTGQGVYEQYF.

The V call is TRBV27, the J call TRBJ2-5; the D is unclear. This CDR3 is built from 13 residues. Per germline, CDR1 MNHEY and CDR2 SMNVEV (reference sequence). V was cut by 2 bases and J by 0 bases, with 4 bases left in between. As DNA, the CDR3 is TGTGCCAGCAGTTTACAAAACCAAGAGACCCAGTACTTC. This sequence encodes CASSLQNQETQYF.

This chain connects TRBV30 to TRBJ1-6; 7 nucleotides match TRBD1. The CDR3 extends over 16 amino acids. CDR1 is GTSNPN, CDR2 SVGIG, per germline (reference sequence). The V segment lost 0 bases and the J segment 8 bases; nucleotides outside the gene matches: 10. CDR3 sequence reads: CAWSVRIGQVYSPLHF. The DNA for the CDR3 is TGTGCCTGGAGTGTACGAATTGGACAGGTTTATTCACCCCTCCACTTT.

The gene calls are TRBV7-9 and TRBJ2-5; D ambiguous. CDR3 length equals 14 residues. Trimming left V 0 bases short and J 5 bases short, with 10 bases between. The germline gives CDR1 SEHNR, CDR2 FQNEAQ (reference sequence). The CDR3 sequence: CASSLALSVETQYF. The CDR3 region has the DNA TGTGCCAGCAGCTTAGCGCTGAGCGTCGAGACCCAGTACTTC.

The CDR3 loop is CASSPNDRRETQYF. Written as DNA, the CDR3 is TGTGCCAGCAGCCCTAACGACAGGCGAGAGACCCAGTACTTC. The chain joins TRBV7-3 to TRBJ2-5; D is possibly TRBD1 (6 bases). This CDR3 has 14 amino acids. Germline V lookup: CDR1 SGHTA, CDR2 FQGTGA. The germline V and J ends were trimmed by 5 bases and 4 bases, with 14 bases remaining between them.

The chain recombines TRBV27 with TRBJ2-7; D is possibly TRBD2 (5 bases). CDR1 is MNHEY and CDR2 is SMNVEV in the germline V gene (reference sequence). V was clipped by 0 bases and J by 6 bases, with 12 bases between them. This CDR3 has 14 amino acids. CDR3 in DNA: TGTGCCAGCAGTTTATCTAGCGCCTTATTCGAGCAGTACTTC. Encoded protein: CASSLSSALFEQYF.

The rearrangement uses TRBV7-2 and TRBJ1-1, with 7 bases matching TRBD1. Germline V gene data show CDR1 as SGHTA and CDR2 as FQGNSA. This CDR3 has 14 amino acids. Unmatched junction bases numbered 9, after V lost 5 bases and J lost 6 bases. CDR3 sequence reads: CASSPPTGISEAFF. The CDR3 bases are TGTGCCAGCAGCCCCCCGACAGGGATTTCTGAAGCTTTCTTT.

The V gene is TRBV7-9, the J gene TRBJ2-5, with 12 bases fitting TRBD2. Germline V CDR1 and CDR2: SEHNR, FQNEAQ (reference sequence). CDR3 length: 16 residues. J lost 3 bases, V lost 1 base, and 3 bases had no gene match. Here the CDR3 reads CASSLGASGGEETQYF. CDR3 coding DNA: TGTGCCAGCAGCTTAGGGGCTAGCGGGGGGGAAGAGACCCAGTACTTC.

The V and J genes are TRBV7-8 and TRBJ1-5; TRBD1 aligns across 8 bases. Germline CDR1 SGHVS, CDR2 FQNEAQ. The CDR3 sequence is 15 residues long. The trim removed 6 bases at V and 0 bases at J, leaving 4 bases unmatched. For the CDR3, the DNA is TGTGCCAGCAGTTCCAGGGGGCCTAGCAATCAGCCCCAGCATTTT. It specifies CASSSRGPSNQPQHF. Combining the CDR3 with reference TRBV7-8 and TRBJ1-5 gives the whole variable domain GAGVSQSPRYKVAKRGQDVALRCDPISGHVSLFWYQQALGQGPEFLTYFQNEAQLDKSGLPSDRFFAERPEGSVSTLKIQRTQQEDSAVYLCASSSRGPSNQPQHFGDGTRLSIL.

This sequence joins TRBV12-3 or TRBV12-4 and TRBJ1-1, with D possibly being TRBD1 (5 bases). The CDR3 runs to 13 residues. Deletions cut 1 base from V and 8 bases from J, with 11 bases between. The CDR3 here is CASSLGWGGEAFF. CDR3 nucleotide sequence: TGTGCCAGCAGTTTAGGATGGGGGGGGGAAGCTTTCTTT.

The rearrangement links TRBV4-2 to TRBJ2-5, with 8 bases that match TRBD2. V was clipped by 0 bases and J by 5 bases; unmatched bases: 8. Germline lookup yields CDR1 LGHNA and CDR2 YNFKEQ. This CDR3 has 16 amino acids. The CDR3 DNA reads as TGTGCCAGCAGCCAAGAGAAGCGGGGGCCCTTCGAGACCCAGTACTTC. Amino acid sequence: CASSQEKRGPFETQYF.

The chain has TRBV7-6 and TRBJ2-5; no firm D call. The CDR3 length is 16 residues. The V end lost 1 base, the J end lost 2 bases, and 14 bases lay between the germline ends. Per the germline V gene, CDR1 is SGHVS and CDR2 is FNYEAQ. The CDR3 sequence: CASSLEYWQEQETQYF. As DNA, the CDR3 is TGTGCCAGCAGCTTAGAGTACTGGCAGGAACAAGAGACCCAGTACTTC.

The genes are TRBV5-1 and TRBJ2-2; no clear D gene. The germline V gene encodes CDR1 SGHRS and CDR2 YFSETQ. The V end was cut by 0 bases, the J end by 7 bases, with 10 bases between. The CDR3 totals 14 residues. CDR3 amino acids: CASSLAGYGGELFF. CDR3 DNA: TGCGCCAGCAGCTTGGCCGGATATGGCGGGGAGCTGTTTTTT.

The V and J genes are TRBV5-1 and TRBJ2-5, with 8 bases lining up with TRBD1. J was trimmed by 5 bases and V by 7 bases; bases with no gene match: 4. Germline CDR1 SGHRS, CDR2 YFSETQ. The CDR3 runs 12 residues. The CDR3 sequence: CASRQGLETQYF. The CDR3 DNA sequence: TGCGCCAGCCGACAGGGGTTGGAGACCCAGTACTTC.

This chain's CDR3 is CASSPRGYKEKLFF. The CDR3 region has the DNA TGTGCCAGCAGTCCCCGGGGTTATAAGGAAAAACTGTTTTTT. J is TRBJ1-4 and V is TRBV7-8; D uncertain. Trimming took off 6 bases at V and 8 bases at J, with 16 bases between the two ends. This CDR3 is built from 14 residues. The germline CDR1 and CDR2 sequences are SGHVS and FQNEAQ.

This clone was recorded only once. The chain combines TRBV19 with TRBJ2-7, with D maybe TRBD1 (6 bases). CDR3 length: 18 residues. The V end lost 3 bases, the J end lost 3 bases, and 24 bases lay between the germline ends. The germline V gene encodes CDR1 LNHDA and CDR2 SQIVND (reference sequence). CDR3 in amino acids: CASSMGAYRGSRSYEQYF. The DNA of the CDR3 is TGTGCCAGTAGTATGGGGGCCTACCGAGGGAGTCGGAGCTACGAGCAGTACTTC.

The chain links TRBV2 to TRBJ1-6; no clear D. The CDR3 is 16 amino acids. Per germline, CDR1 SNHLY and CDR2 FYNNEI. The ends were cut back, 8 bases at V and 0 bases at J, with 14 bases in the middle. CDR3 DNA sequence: TGTGCCAGCGGAGGCCCGGCGGGCTCCTATAATTCACCCCTCCACTTT. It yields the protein CASGGPAGSYNSPLHF.

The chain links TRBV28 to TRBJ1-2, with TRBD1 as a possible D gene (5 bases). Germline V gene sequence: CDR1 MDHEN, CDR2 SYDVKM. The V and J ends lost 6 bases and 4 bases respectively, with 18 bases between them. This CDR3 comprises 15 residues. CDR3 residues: CASSQPWGRGYGYTF. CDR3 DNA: TGTGCCAGCAGCCAGCCATGGGGACGGGGCTATGGCTACACCTTC.

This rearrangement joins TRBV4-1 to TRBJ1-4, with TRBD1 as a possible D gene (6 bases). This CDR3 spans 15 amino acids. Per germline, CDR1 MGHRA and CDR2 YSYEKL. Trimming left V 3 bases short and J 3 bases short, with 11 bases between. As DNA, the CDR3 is TGCGCCAGCAGCCAGGGGGGGGGCTCTAATGAAAAACTGTTTTTT. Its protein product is CASSQGGGSNEKLFF.

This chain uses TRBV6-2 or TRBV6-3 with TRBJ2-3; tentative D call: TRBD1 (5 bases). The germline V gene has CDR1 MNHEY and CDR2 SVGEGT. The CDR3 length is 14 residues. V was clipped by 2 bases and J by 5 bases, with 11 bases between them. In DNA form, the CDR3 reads TGTGCCAGCAGTTACAGGGGAACCCAAGATACGCAGTATTTT. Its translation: CASSYRGTQDTQYF.

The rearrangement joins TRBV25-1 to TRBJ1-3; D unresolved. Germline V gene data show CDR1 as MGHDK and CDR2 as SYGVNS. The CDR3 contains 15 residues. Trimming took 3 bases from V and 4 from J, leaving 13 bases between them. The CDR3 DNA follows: TGTGCCAGCAGTGATCTACGGGATTCAGGAAACACCATATATTTT. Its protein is CASSDLRDSGNTIYF.

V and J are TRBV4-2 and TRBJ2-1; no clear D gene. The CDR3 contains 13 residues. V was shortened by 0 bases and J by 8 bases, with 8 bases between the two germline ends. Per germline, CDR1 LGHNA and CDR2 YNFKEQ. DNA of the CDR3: TGTGCCAGCAGCCAAGATTCGGTGGATGAGCAGTTCTTC. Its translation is CASSQDSVDEQFF.

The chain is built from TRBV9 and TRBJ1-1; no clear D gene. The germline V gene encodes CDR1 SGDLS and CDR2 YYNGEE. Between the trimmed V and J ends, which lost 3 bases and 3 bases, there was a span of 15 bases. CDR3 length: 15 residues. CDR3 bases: TGTGCCAGCAGCGGTGGTTGGGGTGGGGACACTGAAGCTTTCTTT. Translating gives CASSGGWGGDTEAFF.

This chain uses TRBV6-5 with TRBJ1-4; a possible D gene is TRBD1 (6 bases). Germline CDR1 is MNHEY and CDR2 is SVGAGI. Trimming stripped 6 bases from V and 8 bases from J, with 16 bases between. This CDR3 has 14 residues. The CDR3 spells CASSADRINEKLFF. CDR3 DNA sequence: TGTGCCAGCAGCGCTGACAGGATTAACGAAAAACTGTTTTTT.

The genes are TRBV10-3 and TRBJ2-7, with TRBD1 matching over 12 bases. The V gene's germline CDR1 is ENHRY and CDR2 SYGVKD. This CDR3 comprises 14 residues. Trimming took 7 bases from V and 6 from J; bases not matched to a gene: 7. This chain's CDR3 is CAIKGQGAPGEQYF. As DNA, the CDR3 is TGTGCCATCAAGGGACAGGGGGCTCCGGGCGAGCAGTACTTC.

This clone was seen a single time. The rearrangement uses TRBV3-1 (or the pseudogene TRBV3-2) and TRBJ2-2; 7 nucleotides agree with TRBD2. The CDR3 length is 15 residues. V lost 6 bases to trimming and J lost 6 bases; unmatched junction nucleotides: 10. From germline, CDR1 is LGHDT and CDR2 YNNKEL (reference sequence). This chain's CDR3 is CASRDWGRAPGELFF. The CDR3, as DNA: TGTGCCAGCAGAGATTGGGGGAGGGCCCCCGGGGAGCTGTTTTTT.

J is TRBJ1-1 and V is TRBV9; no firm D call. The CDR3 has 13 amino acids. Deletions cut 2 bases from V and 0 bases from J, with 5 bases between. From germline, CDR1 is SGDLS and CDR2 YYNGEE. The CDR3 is CASSVTMNTEAFF. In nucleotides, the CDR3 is TGTGCCAGCAGCGTCACAATGAACACTGAAGCTTTCTTT.

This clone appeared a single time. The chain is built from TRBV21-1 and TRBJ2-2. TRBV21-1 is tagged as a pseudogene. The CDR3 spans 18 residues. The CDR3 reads CASSQVGDNSLNTGELFF. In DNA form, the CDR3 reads TGTGCCAGCAGCCAAGTGGGGGATAACAGTCTGAACACCGGGGAGCTGTTTTTT.

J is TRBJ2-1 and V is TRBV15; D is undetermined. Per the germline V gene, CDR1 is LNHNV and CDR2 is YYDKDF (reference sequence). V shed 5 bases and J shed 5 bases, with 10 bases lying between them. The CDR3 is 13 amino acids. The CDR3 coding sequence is TGTGCCACCAGCCCCCTGCGGAACAATGAGCAGTTCTTC. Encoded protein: CATSPLRNNEQFF.

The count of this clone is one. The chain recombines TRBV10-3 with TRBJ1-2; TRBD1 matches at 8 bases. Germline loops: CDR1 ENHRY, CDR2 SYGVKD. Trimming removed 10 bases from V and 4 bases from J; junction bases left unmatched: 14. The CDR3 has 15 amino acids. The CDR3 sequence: CATTGGVGRTYGYTF. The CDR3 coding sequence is TGTGCCACAACAGGGGGTGTTGGGAGGACCTATGGCTACACCTTC.

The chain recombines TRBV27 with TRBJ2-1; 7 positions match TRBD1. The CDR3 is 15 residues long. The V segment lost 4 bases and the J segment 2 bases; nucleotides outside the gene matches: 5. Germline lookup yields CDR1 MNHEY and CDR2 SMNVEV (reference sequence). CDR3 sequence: CASSYDRATYNEQFF. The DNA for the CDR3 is TGTGCCAGCAGTTACGACAGGGCCACCTACAATGAGCAGTTCTTC.